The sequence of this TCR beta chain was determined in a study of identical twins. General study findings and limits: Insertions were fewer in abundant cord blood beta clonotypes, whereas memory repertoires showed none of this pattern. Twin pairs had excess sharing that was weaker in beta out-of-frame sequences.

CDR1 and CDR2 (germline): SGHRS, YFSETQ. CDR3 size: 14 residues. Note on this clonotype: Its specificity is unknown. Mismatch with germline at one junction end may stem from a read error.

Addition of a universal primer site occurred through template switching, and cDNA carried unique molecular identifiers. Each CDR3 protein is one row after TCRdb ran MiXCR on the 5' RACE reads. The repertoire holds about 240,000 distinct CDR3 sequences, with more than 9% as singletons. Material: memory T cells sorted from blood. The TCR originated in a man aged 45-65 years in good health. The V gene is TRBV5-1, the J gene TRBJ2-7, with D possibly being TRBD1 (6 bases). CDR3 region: CDSSLDSQSYEQYF. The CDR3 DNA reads TGCGACAGCAGCTTGGACAGCCAATCCTACGAGCAGTACTTC.